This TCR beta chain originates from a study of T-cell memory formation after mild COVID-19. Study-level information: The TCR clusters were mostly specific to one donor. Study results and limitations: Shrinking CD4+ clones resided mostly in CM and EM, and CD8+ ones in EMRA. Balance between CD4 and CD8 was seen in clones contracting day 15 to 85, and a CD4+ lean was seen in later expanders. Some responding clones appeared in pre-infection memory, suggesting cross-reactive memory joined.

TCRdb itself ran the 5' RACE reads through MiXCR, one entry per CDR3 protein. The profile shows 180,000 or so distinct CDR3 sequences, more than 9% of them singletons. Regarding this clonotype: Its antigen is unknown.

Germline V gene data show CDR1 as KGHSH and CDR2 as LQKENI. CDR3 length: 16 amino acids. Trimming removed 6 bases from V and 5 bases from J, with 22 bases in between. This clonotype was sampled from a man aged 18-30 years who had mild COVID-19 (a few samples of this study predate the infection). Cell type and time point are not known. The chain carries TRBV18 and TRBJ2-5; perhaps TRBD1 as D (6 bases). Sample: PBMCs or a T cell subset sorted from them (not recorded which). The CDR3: CASSRQATLVGETQYF. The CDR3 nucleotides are TGTGCCAGCTCGCGACAGGCTACACTGGTTGGGGAGACCCAGTACTTC.